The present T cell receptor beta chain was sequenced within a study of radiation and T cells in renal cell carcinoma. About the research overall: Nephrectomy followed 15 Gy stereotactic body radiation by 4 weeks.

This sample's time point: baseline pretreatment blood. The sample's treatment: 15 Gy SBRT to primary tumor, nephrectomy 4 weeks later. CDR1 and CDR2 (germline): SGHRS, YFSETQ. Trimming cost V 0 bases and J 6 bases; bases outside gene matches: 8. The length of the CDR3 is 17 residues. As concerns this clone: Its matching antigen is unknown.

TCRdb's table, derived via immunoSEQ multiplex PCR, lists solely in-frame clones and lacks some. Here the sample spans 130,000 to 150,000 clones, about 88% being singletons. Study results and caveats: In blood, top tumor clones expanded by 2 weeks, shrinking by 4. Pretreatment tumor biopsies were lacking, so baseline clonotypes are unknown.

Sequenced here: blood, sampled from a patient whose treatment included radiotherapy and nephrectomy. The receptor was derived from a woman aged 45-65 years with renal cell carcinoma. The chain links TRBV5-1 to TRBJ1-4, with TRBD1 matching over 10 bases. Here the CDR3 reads CASSLGGQGLGDEKLFF. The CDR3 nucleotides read TGCGCCAGCAGCTTGGGGGGACAGGGGTTGGGCGATGAAAAACTGTTTTTT. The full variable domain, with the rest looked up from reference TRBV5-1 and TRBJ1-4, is KAGVTQTPRYLIKTRGQQVTLSCSPISGHRSVSWYQQTPGQGLQFLFEYFSETQRNKGNFPGRFSGRQFSNSRSEMNVSTLELGDSALYLCASSLGGQGLGDEKLFFGSGTQLSVL.